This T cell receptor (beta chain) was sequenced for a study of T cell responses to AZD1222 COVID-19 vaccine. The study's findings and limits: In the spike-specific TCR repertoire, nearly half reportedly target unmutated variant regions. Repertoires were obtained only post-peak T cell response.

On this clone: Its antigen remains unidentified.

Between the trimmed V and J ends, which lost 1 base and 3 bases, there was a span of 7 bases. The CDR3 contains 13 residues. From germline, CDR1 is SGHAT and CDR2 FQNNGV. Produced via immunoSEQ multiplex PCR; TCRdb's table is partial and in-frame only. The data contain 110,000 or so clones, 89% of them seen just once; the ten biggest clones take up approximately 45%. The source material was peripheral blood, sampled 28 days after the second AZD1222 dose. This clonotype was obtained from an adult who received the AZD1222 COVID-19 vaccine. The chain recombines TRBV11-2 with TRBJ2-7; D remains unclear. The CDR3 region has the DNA TGTGCCAGCAGCTTAGGGCGGTACTACGAGCAGTACTTC. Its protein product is CASSLGRYYEQYF.